The 16 T cell receptor beta chains below were found in one sample sequenced in a study of CD8+CD57+ T cells in acquired aplastic anemia. The study profiled TCR beta VDJ and CDR3 using genomic DNA as template. TCRdb recomputed calls from the reads with MiXCR, one row per CDR3 protein. Of hundreds of thousands of distinct CDR3 sequences in the sample, approximately 56% were seen once. Sequenced sample: sorted CD4+, CD8+, or CD8+CD57+ T cells (not recorded which) from PBMCs. All receptors derive from a human donor with severe aplastic anemia or a healthy control (not recorded which).

Worth noting for this clonotype: At one end, the junction sequence differs from germline, possibly due to a read error. V usage is TRBV7-2 and J usage is TRBJ2-5, with a possible D match to TRBD2 (5 bases). The CDR3 covers 12 residues. Germline V lookup: CDR1 SGHTA, CDR2 FQGNSA. CDR3 region: CASSQTKETQYF. The CDR3 bases are TGCGCCAGCAGCCAGACTAAGGAGACCCAGTACTTC.

The rearrangement links TRBV10-3 to TRBJ1-1; TRBD1 matches at 9 bases. V shed 10 bases and J 2 bases; nucleotides not matched to a gene: 17. The CDR3 extends over 17 amino acids. Germline V gene sequence: CDR1 ENHRY, CDR2 SYGVKD. The CDR3 nucleotides read TGTGCCACACACCGTTTTGGACAGGGGATGGGAAACACTGAAGCTTTCTTT. This codes for CATHRFGQGMGNTEAFF.

This clonotype came up many times. The chain couples TRBV2 to TRBJ2-7; a weak D match, TRBD1 (5 bases). In germline, CDR1 is SNHLY, CDR2 FYNNEI. Trimming shortened V by 5 bases and J by 0 bases, and 11 bases separated the two germline ends. The CDR3 is 14 amino acids. CDR3 sequence: CASSSGPPSYEQYF. The CDR3 DNA sequence: TGTGCCAGCAGTTCAGGGCCCCCCTCCTACGAGCAGTACTTC.

The chain links TRBV2 to TRBJ2-3; D is perhaps TRBD1 (5 bases). Germline-derived CDR1 and CDR2 are SNHLY and FYNNEI. CDR3 size: 14 residues. Trimming cost V 3 bases and J 0 bases, with 7 bases left between them. This chain's CDR3 is CASSETVSTDTQYF. CDR3 sequence (DNA): TGTGCCAGCAGTGAGACAGTTAGCACAGATACGCAGTATTTT.

This clonotype was counted at least ten times. The chain is built from TRBV19 and TRBJ2-3; 7 nucleotides match TRBD2. The CDR3 loop spans 14 amino acids. V lost 7 bases to trimming and J lost 6 bases; unmatched junction nucleotides: 10. CDR1 is LNHDA and CDR2 is SQIVND in the germline V gene (reference sequence). CDR3 in DNA: TGTGCCAGTATGCCCCGGGGGGTTGGGGATACGCAGTATTTT. Translation: CASMPRGVGDTQYF. Full variable domain (remainder filled in from reference TRBV19 and TRBJ2-3): DGGITQSPKYLFRKEGQNVTLSCEQNLNHDAMYWYRQDPGQGLRLIYYSQIVNDFQKGDIAEGYSVSREKKESFPLTVTSAQKNPTAFYLCASMPRGVGDTQYFGPGTRLTVL.

The CDR3 loop reads CASRGAGAAYEQYF. Here the CDR3 DNA reads TGTGCCAGCAGGGGAGCGGGAGCAGCCTACGAGCAGTACTTC. This sequence joins TRBV6-5 and TRBJ2-7, with 8 bases lining up with TRBD2. Per the germline V gene, CDR1 is MNHEY and CDR2 is SVGAGI. V was clipped by 6 bases and J by 2 bases; unmatched bases: 6. CDR3 length equals 14 residues.

For this clonotype: This clone may be a read error of a much larger clone one base away. This chain connects TRBV20-1 to TRBJ2-4; 11 bases map to TRBD2. CDR1 and CDR2 from the germline V gene are DFQATT and SNEGSKA (reference sequence). The CDR3 extends over 18 amino acids. CDR3 DNA: TGCGGTGCTAGTCTACCTAGCGGGGGGCCCGGAGACAAAAACATTCAGTACTTC. It yields the protein CGASLPSGGPGDKNIQYF.

The chain uses TRBV6-2 or TRBV6-3 and TRBJ1-5; 7 bases align to TRBD1. CDR3 length: 14 residues. V lost 6 bases and J lost 6; bases outside the gene matches: 8. From germline, CDR1 is MNHEY and CDR2 SVGEGT. This CDR3 reads CASSLGTASQPQHF. CDR3 nucleotide sequence: TGTGCCAGCAGCCTGGGGACAGCCTCTCAGCCCCAGCATTTT.

The chain uses TRBV24-1 and TRBJ2-1; 11 bases fit TRBD1. J was trimmed by 8 bases and V by 5 bases; bases with no gene match: 4. This CDR3 region has 14 residues. Per germline, CDR1 KGHDR and CDR2 SFDVKD. This chain's CDR3 is CATSGTGGLDEQFF. The CDR3 region has the DNA TGTGCCACCAGTGGGACAGGGGGCTTGGATGAGCAGTTCTTC.

The rearrangement joins TRBV29-1 to TRBJ2-3, with D tentatively TRBD2 (6 bases). V was clipped by 4 bases and J by 0 bases, with 14 bases between them. CDR3 length: 15 residues. CDR1 and CDR2 (germline): SQVTM, ANQGSEA. Written as DNA, the CDR3 is TGCAGCGTTGCGCTTTGGCGGGATAGCACAGATACGCAGTATTTT. It translates to CSVALWRDSTDTQYF.

V is TRBV20-1 and J is TRBJ2-3, with no clear D. The CDR3 is 15 amino acids. In germline, CDR1 is DFQATT, CDR2 SNEGSKA (reference sequence). V lost 0 bases to trimming and J lost 3 bases, with 13 bases between them. CDR3 protein: CSARDLIQRTDTQYF. The CDR3 nucleotides are TGCAGTGCTAGAGATCTAATCCAGCGAACAGATACGCAGTATTTT.

With regard to this clonotype: The CDR3 does not end in the conserved phenylalanine or tryptophan, so this is likely a read error. The rearrangement links TRBV12-3 or TRBV12-4 to TRBJ2-5; tentatively, D is TRBD1 (5 bases). This CDR3 is 12 amino acids long. Trimming took 5 bases from V and 7 from J, leaving 11 bases between them. The CDR3 DNA reads TGTGCCAGCAGTGACAGCTCTTGGACCCAGTACCTC. Its protein product is CASSDSSWTQYL.

This sequence joins TRBV5-1 and TRBJ1-6, with a possible D match to TRBD1 (6 bases). Trimming removed 2 bases at V and 7 bases at J, with 13 bases between. The CDR3 runs 15 residues. The germline V gene encodes CDR1 SGHRS and CDR2 YFSETQ. The CDR3 sequence is CASSFNRDANSPLHF. CDR3 nucleotides: TGCGCCAGCAGCTTTAACAGGGACGCCAATTCACCCCTCCACTTT.

This clonotype was counted at least ten times. This chain joins TRBV7-9 and TRBJ1-2; D remains ambiguous. V was clipped by 3 bases and J by 7 bases, with 12 bases between them. The CDR3 contains 13 residues. Germline V gene data show CDR1 as SEHNR and CDR2 as FQNEAQ (reference sequence). CDR3 in amino acids: CASSFGGSAGYTF. DNA for the CDR3: TGTGCCAGCAGCTTTGGCGGTAGTGCTGGCTACACCTTC.

This rearrangement joins TRBV7-2 to TRBJ2-5; 11 bases agree with TRBD2. V was pared by 5 bases and J by 5 bases, with 7 bases of the junction left unmatched. The CDR3 contains 15 residues. Germline CDR1 reads SGHTA; CDR2 reads FQGNSA. For the CDR3, the DNA is TGTGCCAGCAGCCCACCGTTAGCGGGGGGGGAGACCCAGTACTTC. Residues: CASSPPLAGGETQYF.

As concerns this clonotype: A junction end diverges from the germline sequence, so it may reflect a read error. The rearrangement uses TRBV5-6 and TRBJ2-1; 13 bases are shared with TRBD2. This CDR3 region has 17 residues. Germline assignment: CDR1 SGHDT and CDR2 YYEEEE. CDR3 sequence reads: CASSFRTSGSSDNEQFF. The CDR3 bases are TGTGCTAGCAGCTTTCGGACTAGCGGGAGTTCGGACAATGAGCAGTTCTTC. Full variable domain (rest looked up from reference TRBV5-6 and TRBJ2-1): DAGVTQSPTHLIKTRGQQVTLRCSPKSGHDTVSWYQQALGQGPQFIFQYYEEEERQRGNFPDRFSGHQFPNYSSELNVNALLLGDSALYLCASSFRTSGSSDNEQFFGPGTRLTVL.